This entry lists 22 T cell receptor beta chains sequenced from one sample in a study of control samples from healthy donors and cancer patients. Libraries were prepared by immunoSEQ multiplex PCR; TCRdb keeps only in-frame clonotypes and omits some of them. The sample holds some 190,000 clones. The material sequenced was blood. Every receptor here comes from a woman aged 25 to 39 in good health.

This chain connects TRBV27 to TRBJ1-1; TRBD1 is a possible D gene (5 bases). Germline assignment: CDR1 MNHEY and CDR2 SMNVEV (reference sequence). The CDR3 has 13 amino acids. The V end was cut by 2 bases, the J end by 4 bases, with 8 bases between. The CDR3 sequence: CASSLQGSTEAFF. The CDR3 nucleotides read TGTGCCAGCAGTTTACAGGGATCCACTGAAGCTTTCTTT.

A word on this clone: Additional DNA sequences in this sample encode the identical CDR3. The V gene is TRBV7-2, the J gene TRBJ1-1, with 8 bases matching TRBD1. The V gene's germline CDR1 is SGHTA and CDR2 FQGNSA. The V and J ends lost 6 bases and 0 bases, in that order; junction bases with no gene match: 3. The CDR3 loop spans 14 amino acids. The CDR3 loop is CASSLTGVNTEAFF. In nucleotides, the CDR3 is TGTGCCAGCAGTTTGACAGGGGTGAACACTGAAGCTTTCTTT. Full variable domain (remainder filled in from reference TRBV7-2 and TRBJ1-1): GAGVSQSPSNKVTEKGKDVELRCDPISGHTALYWYRQSLGQGLEFLIYFQGNSAPDKSGLPSDRFSAERTGGSVSTLTIQRTQQEDSAVYLCASSLTGVNTEAFFGQGTRLTVV.

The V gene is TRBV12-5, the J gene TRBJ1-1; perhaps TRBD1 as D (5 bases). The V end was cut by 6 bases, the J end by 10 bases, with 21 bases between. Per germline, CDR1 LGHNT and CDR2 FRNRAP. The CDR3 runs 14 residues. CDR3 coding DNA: TGTGCTAGTGGCCCCCTCCCAACAGGAGGTCGAGCTTTCTTT. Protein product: CASGPLPTGGRAFF.

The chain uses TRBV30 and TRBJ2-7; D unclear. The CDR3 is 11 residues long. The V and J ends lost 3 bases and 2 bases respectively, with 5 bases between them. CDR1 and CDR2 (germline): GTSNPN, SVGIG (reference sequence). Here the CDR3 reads CAWRNPYEQYF. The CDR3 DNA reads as TGTGCCTGGAGAAATCCCTACGAGCAGTACTTC.

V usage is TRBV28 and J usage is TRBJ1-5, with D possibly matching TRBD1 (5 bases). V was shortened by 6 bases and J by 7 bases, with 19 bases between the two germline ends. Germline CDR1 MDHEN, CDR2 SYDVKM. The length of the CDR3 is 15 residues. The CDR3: CASSPNAGKWQPQHF. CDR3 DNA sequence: TGTGCCAGCAGCCCGAACGCAGGGAAGTGGCAGCCCCAGCATTTT.

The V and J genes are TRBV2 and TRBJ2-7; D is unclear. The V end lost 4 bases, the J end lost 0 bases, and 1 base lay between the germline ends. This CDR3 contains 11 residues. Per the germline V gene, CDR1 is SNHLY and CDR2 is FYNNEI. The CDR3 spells CASSASYEQYF. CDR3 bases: TGTGCCAGCAGTGCCTCCTACGAGCAGTACTTC.

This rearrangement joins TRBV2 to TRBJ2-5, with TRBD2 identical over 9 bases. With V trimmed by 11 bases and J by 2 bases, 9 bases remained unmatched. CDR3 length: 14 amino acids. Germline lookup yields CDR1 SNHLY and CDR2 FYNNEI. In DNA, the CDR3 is TGTGCCGTCACGGGGACTAGCCGACAAGAGACCCAGTACTTC. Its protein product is CAVTGTSRQETQYF.

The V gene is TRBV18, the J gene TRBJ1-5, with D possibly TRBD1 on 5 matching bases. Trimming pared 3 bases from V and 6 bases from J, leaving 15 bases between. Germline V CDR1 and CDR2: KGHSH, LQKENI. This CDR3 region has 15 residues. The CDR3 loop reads CASSPQEARGQPQHF. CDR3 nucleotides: TGTGCCAGCTCACCGCAAGAGGCAAGGGGTCAGCCCCAGCATTTT.

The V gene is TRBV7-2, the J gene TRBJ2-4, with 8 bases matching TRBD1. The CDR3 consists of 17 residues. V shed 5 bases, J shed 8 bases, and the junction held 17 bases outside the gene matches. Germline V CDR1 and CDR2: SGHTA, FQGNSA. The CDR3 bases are TGTGCCAGCAGCCCCCAAAACCCGGGACAGGCGGCAGACATTCAGTACTTC. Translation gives CASSPQNPGQAADIQYF.

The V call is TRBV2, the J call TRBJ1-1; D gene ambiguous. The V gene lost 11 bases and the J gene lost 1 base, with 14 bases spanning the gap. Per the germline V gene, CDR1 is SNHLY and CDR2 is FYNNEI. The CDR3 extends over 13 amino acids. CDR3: CAGTRTGNTEAFF. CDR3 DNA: TGTGCCGGTACAAGGACGGGGAACACTGAAGCTTTCTTT. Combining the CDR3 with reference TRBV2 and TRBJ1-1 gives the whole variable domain EPEVTQTPSHQVTQMGQEVILRCVPISNHLYFYWYRQILGQKVEFLVSFYNNEISEKSEIFDDQFSVERPDGSNFTLKIRSTKLEDSAMYFCAGTRTGNTEAFFGQGTRLTVV.

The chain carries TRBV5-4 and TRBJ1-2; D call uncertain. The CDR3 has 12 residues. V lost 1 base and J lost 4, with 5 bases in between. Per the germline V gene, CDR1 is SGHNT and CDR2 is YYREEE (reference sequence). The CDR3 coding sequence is TGTGCCAGCAGCTTGACGCGCTATGGCTACACCTTC. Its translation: CASSLTRYGYTF.

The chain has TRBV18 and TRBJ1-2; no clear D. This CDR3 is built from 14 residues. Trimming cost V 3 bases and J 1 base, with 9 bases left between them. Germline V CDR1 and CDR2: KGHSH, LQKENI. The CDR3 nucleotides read TGTGCCAGCTCACCCGGGCGCGGTAACTATGGCTACACCTTC. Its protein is CASSPGRGNYGYTF.

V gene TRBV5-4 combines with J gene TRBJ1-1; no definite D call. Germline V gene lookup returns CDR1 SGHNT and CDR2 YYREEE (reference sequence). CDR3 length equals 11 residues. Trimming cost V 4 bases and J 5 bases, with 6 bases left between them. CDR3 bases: TGTGCCAGCAGCCTAGCAACTGAAGCTTTCTTT. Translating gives CASSLATEAFF.

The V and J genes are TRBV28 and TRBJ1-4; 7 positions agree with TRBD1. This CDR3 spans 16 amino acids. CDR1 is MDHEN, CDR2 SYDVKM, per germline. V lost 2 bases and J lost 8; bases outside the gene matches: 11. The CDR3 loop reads CASSLIGRGPGEKLFF. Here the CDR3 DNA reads TGTGCCAGCAGTTTAATTGGTAGGGGGCCGGGAGAAAAACTGTTTTTT.

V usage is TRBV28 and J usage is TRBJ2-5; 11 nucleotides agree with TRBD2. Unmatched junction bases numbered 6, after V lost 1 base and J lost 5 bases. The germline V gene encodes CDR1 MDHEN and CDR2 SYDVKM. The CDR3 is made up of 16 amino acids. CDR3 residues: CASSLLGASGGETQYF. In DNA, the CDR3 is TGTGCCAGCAGTTTATTGGGGGCTAGCGGGGGGGAGACCCAGTACTTC.

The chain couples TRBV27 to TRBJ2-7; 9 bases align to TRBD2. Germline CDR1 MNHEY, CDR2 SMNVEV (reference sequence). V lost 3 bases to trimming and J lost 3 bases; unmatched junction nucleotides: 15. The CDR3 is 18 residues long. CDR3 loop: CASSFRAGGGLAIYEQYF. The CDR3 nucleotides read TGTGCCAGCAGTTTTAGGGCGGGAGGGGGACTAGCAATCTACGAGCAGTACTTC.

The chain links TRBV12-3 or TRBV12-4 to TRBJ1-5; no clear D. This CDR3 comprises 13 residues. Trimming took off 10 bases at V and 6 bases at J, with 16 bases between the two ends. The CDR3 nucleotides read TGTGCCATCGCACGGGGAGGACGTCAGCCCCAGCATTTT. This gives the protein CAIARGGRQPQHF.

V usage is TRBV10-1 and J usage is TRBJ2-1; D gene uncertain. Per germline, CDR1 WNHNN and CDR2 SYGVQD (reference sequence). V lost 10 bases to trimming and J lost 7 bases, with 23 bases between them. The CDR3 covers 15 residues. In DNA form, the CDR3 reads TGCGCCACCACCAACGGTGCCCGCCCTATAAATGAGCAGTTCTTC. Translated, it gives CATTNGARPINEQFF.

This CDR3 reads CASSVKVIQDTEAFF. CDR3 DNA: TGTGCCAGCAGCGTTAAAGTAATACAGGACACTGAAGCTTTCTTT. The V call is TRBV9, the J call TRBJ1-1; a possible D gene is TRBD1 (5 bases). Per germline, CDR1 SGDLS and CDR2 YYNGEE. The V end lost 2 bases, the J end lost 3 bases, and 14 bases lay between the germline ends. This CDR3 has 15 residues.

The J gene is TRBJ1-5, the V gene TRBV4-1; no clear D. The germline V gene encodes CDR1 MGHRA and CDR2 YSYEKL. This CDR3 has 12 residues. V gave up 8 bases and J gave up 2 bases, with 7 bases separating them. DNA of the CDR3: TGCGCCAGCGGGGAGGGCAATCAGCCCCAGCATTTT. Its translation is CASGEGNQPQHF.

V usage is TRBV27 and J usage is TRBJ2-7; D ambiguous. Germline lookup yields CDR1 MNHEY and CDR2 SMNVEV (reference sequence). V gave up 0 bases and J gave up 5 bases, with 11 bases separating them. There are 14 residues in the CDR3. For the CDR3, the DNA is TGTGCCAGCAGTTTATCCAACCCAGGAAACGAGCAGTACTTC. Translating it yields CASSLSNPGNEQYF.

The DNA of the CDR3 is TGTGCCAGCAGCCCGGACAGGGGAAGGTTGGATAACTATGGCTACACCTTC. Amino acid sequence: CASSPDRGRLDNYGYTF. V and J are TRBV6-2 or TRBV6-3 and TRBJ1-2, with 9 bases fitting TRBD1. V trimming: 6 bases; J trimming: 1 base; junction bases outside the gene matches: 12. The germline CDR1 and CDR2 sequences are MNHEY and SVGEGT. This CDR3 region has 17 residues.